This T cell receptor (beta chain) stems from a study of blood T cell repertoires in COVID-19. The germline V and J ends were trimmed by 3 bases and 4 bases, with 16 bases remaining between them. Germline V gene lookup returns CDR1 WSHSY and CDR2 SAAADI. The CDR3 has 16 amino acids. Assay: immunoSEQ multiplex PCR; the TCRdb copy retains only in-frame clones and omits some. The table shows roughly 150,000 clones, with about 85% occurring only once. The rearrangement joins TRBV10-2 to TRBJ2-1, with D perhaps TRBD2 (5 bases). Source material: PBMCs or T cells enriched from blood (not recorded which). The receptor comes from a woman in her thirties or forties with acute COVID-19. The CDR3 is CASSDHRRADYNEQFF. The DNA of the CDR3 is TGCGCCAGCAGTGACCACCGGCGGGCGGATTACAATGAGCAGTTCTTC.